The entry below gives a single TCR beta chain sequence along with its context. This clonotype was seen ten or more times. This clone's antigen is unknown. It has no much larger one-base neighbor in the sample; base qualities were not kept. Graves' hyperthyroidism was defined as stable when no progression to ophthalmopathy occurred over 18 months of follow-up. Hyperthyroidism patients were newly diagnosed, with disease duration under 2 months, and aged 18 to 65 years. Any patient with an uncontrolled infection, another autoimmune disease, pregnancy or lactation was excluded. Diagnoses relied on clinical symptoms, serum thyroxine and TRAb, thyroid ultrasound and orbital computed tomography. Ficoll-Paque density gradient centrifugation was used to isolate PBMCs from about 9 ml of fresh peripheral blood. Total RNA was extracted with Trizol reagent, and quality was checked on an Agilent 2100 Bioanalyzer.

TCR beta CDR3 regions were amplified from RNA transcripts. The first round of RT-PCR for the TCR CDR3 was performed with the HTBI primer set and the Qiagen OneStep RT-PCR kit. Libraries were constructed in a second round of multiplex PCR, after which size selection and purification were carried out. The libraries were sequenced on an Illumina HiSeq2000 using paired-end 100 bp reads. Regarding the original processing steps: Raw data were processed with SOAPnuke, discarding reads with adapters, uncalled bases, mean Phred below 15, or no exact constant-primer or identifier match. COPE v1.2.5 was used to merge the high-quality paired reads, and each unique nucleotide sequence was defined as a clonotype. MiTCR v1.1 was used to align the clonotypes against IMGT TRBV, TRBD and TRBJ reference segments. Only V-J combinations with frequency above 0.0001, covering 99.2% of repertoires, were analysed. A TCS score was defined as the ratio of F50 (clonal expansion) to E x V (chaos), with BLOSUM62-based TCRdist applied between CDR3 peptides within each V-J. Welch's t-statistics and random forest reduced around 520 V-J features to around 14, which were used in a naive Bayes classifier (R e1071). TCRdb applied fastp at Q25 and MiXCR to the public reads, then kept only in-frame beta chains. Under each unique CDR3 protein, matching rows form one entry showing the most common genes and DNA. What appears here as the V and J calls and clone size reflects TCRdb's work, not the paper's. A total of approximately 380,000 distinct CDR3 sequences appear in this sample, under 20% of them only once. The leading ten clones occupy about 3.7% of the sample.

The sample comes from a study of T cells in Graves' hyperthyroidism and ophthalmopathy (dated by TCRdb to about 2019). At the level of the whole study: Peripheral blood was sampled at the time of initial diagnosis, prior to any treatment. A discovery cohort of fewer than 110 patients, roughly 45 with Graves' ophthalmopathy and approximately 60 with stable Graves' hyperthyroidism, was used to find distinguishing TCR V-J signatures. Prospective prediction of ophthalmopathy was tested in an independent validation cohort consisting of 18 hyperthyroidism patients and around 16 patients who later progressed to ophthalmopathy. The 100 or so discovery patients were randomly split 7:3 into training and test sets. In six Graves' hyperthyroidism patients, the study also compared T-cell repertoires from thyroid tissue with T-cell repertoires from blood. After sampling, hyperthyroidism patients received methimazole starting at 30 mg daily, and ophthalmopathy patients received high-dose intravenous methylprednisolone. According to the paper, TCR Vbeta CDR3 sequencing was carried out on 135 peripheral blood samples, which came from around 43 ophthalmopathy, 75 or so hyperthyroidism and around 17 progressor patients.

The junction carries 9 bases between V and J, which are trimmed by 0 bases and 7 bases respectively. Including cysteine and phenylalanine, the CDR3 has 13 amino acids. Of the read, only the CDR3 DNA is kept; its 39 bases are in frame from base 1. Points the paper makes about the study in general: No statistical method was used to fix the sample size in advance, and group allocation was not hidden from the investigators. A 13 V-J signature model separated ophthalmopathy from stable hyperthyroidism, with roughly 88% sensitivity and about 81% specificity in cross-validation and 80%/75% in testing. Most expanded thyroid clonotypes (frequency above 0.001) were also detected in blood, a finding suggesting that blood repertoires may reflect thyroid immune responses. During validation, the model predicted progression to ophthalmopathy a median of about 5.9 months ahead of onset, with around 71% sensitivity and 72.22% specificity.

Specimen: blood. The source is a woman younger than 35 with Graves' hyperthyroidism. The chain is made from TRBV12-3 or TRBV12-4 and TRBJ1-2; a tentative D match to TRBD1 spans 5 bases. The CDR3 loop reads CASSLARGGGYTF. In nucleotides, the sequence is TGTGCCAGCAGTTTAGCTAGGGGTGGTGGCTACACCTTC.